These 14 T cell receptor beta chains came from one sample sequenced in a study of response to subunit inactivated influenza vaccine. Each CDR3 protein gets one entry after TCRdb re-called the RT-PCR reads with MiXCR. The top ten hold 8.5% to 14% of the sample, which has 450,000 to 700,000 distinct CDR3 sequences, approximately 14% seen once. The specimen was PBMCs from blood, collected about 11 days after vaccination. Source of these receptors: a man aged 45-65 years who received an inactivated influenza vaccine.

The chain carries TRBV6-1 and TRBJ2-2, with 7 bases matching TRBD2. CDR3 size: 14 residues. The V segment lost 8 bases and the J segment 4 bases; nucleotides outside the gene matches: 7. Germline V lookup: CDR1 MNHNS, CDR2 SASEGT. This CDR3 is CASVGLSTTGELFF. The CDR3 DNA reads TGTGCCAGCGTGGGACTATCCACCACCGGGGAGCTGTTTTTT.

The genes are TRBV7-9 and TRBJ2-7, with 7 nucleotides matching TRBD2. J gave up 2 bases and V 5 bases, and 6 bases lay outside the gene matches. The CDR3 spans 14 residues. The germline V gene encodes CDR1 SEHNR and CDR2 FQNEAQ (reference sequence). The CDR3 DNA reads TGTGCCAGCAGCAGATGGGGGGGAACCTACGAGCAGTACTTC. It specifies CASSRWGGTYEQYF.

The table lists this clonotype with many counts. The rearrangement links TRBV7-2 to TRBJ1-5; D unclear. Trimming removed 5 bases from V and 7 bases from J, with 9 bases in between. This CDR3 contains 12 residues. Germline-derived CDR1 and CDR2 are SGHTA and FQGNSA. For the CDR3, the DNA is TGTGCCAGCAGCCAACTTGGGCAGCCCCAGCATTTT. Its protein is CASSQLGQPQHF.

This clonotype has at least ten counts. V is TRBV25-1 and J is TRBJ2-1; a weak D match, TRBD2 (6 bases). V shed 3 bases and J shed 2 bases, with 14 bases lying between them. This CDR3 contains 16 residues. The germline CDR1 and CDR2 sequences are MGHDK and SYGVNS. The DNA of the CDR3 is TGTGCCAGCAGTGATACTTCGGGAGTCCCCTACAATGAGCAGTTCTTC. Residues: CASSDTSGVPYNEQFF.

The V and J genes are TRBV3-1 and TRBJ2-7, with TRBD2 matching over 12 bases. V lost 1 base to trimming and J lost 6 bases; unmatched junction nucleotides: 4. CDR1 is LGHDT and CDR2 is YNNKEL in the germline V gene (reference sequence). The CDR3 is 15 residues long. In DNA form, the CDR3 reads TGTGCCAGCAGCCAAGGCGGACTAGCGGGACCCGAGCAGTACTTC. Translation: CASSQGGLAGPEQYF.

This chain uses TRBV7-2 with TRBJ2-3, with TRBD2 matching 11 bases. Germline V gene data show CDR1 as SGHTA and CDR2 as FQGNSA. The CDR3 runs 16 residues. J was trimmed by 3 bases and V by 5 bases; bases with no gene match: 7. DNA of the CDR3: TGTGCCAGCAGCAAGGGGCTAGCGGGGGGAACAGATACGCAGTATTTT. It translates to CASSKGLAGGTDTQYF.

This sequence joins TRBV7-2 and TRBJ2-1, with 14 positions matching TRBD2. From germline, CDR1 is SGHTA and CDR2 FQGNSA. Trimming took 4 bases from V and 4 from J; bases not matched to a gene: 3. This CDR3 spans 16 amino acids. CDR3 in amino acids: CASSSRTSGGYNEQFF. The CDR3 bases are TGTGCCAGCAGCTCAAGGACTAGCGGGGGGTACAATGAGCAGTTCTTC.

This chain uses TRBV6-1 with TRBJ2-3; 9 bases agree with TRBD2. Trimming at V came to 7 bases and at J to 4 bases, leaving 6 bases not matched to a gene. Germline CDR1 reads MNHNS; CDR2 reads SASEGT. CDR3 length: 14 residues. In DNA, the CDR3 is TGTGCCAGCAACATAGCGGGGGCGGCAGATACGCAGTATTTT. Amino acid sequence: CASNIAGAADTQYF.

The chain couples TRBV6-1 to TRBJ1-4; D gene ambiguous. The CDR3 contains 15 residues. V was clipped by 6 bases and J by 3 bases, with 14 bases between them. Germline CDR1 is MNHNS and CDR2 is SASEGT. CDR3 nucleotides: TGTGCCAGCAGGAACCAGCCAGCCTCTAATGAAAAACTGTTTTTT. Translated, it gives CASRNQPASNEKLFF.

The chain couples TRBV21-1 to TRBJ2-3. TRBV21-1 counts as a pseudogene. The CDR3 totals 12 residues. DNA of the CDR3: TGTGCCAGCAGGGGAAGATTAGATACGCAGTATTTT. Protein sequence: CASRGRLDTQYF.

This clonotype was detected a few times. The chain is built from TRBV12-3 or TRBV12-4 and TRBJ1-6; D is unclear. Trimming removed 0 bases from V and 8 bases from J, with 5 bases in between. The CDR3 totals 13 residues. The CDR3 region is CASSLAPYSPLHF. The DNA of the CDR3 is TGTGCCAGCAGTTTAGCGCCATATTCACCCCTCCACTTT.

The table lists this clonotype with a few counts. The chain has TRBV27 and TRBJ2-1, with 11 bases matching TRBD2. The CDR3 sequence is 17 residues long. J lost 6 bases, V lost 2 bases, and 9 bases had no gene match. The germline CDR1 and CDR2 sequences are MNHEY and SMNVEV (reference sequence). The CDR3 nucleotides read TGTGCCAGCAGTTTAGGGCTAGCGGGGGGCCACGTCAATGAGCAGTTCTTC. It yields the protein CASSLGLAGGHVNEQFF.

CDR3 sequence: CASSLIGEGNIQYF. CDR3 in DNA: TGTGCCAGCAGCTTAATAGGGGAGGGAAACATTCAGTACTTC. The chain uses TRBV7-9 and TRBJ2-4; 7 nucleotides match TRBD2. The CDR3 covers 14 residues. Germline V gene data show CDR1 as SEHNR and CDR2 as FQNEAQ (reference sequence). The V gene end was trimmed by 2 bases and the J gene end by 6 bases; junction bases not matched to a gene: 4.

The sample holds a few counts of this clonotype. The gene calls are TRBV7-2 and TRBJ2-1; 10 bases align to TRBD2. CDR1 SGHTA and CDR2 FQGNSA come from the germline V gene. The ends lost 3 bases at V and 7 bases at J; junction bases unmatched: 6. This CDR3 is built from 15 residues. The CDR3 nucleotides are TGTGCCAGCAGCTTCGGACTAGCGGCCTGGAATGAGCAGTTCTTC. This translates into CASSFGLAAWNEQFF.